Given below is one T cell receptor (beta chain) in context. The record originates from a study of blood T cell repertoires in COVID-19. As for the study in general: The United States, Italy and Spain supplied acute and convalescent COVID-19 samples.

V was clipped by 6 bases and J by 0 bases, with 13 bases between them. This CDR3 contains 16 residues. The germline gives CDR1 SGDLS, CDR2 YYNGEE. Original methodology: Reference gene primer amplification yielded estimated nucleated cell counts. TCRdb's copy holds only in-frame clones and misses some; the assay was immunoSEQ multiplex PCR. V and J calls and clone size follow that table, whereas D and trimming were derived from the DNA. The table lists about 180,000 clones, under 90% of them singletons. Sequencing input: peripheral blood. The chain combines TRBV9 with TRBJ1-6; no clear D gene. This receptor was taken from a human donor in a cohort sampled during active COVID-19. CDR3: CASTPGESSYNSPLHF. In DNA form, the CDR3 reads TGTGCCAGCACCCCCGGGGAAAGCTCCTATAATTCACCCCTCCACTTT. The full variable domain, in which reference TRBV9 and TRBJ1-6 provide the parts outside the CDR3, is DSGVTQTPKHLITATGQRVTLRCSPRSGDLSVYWYQQSLDQGLQFLIQYYNGEERAKGNILERFSAQQFPDLHSELNLSSLELGDSALYFCASTPGESSYNSPLHFGNGTRLTVT.